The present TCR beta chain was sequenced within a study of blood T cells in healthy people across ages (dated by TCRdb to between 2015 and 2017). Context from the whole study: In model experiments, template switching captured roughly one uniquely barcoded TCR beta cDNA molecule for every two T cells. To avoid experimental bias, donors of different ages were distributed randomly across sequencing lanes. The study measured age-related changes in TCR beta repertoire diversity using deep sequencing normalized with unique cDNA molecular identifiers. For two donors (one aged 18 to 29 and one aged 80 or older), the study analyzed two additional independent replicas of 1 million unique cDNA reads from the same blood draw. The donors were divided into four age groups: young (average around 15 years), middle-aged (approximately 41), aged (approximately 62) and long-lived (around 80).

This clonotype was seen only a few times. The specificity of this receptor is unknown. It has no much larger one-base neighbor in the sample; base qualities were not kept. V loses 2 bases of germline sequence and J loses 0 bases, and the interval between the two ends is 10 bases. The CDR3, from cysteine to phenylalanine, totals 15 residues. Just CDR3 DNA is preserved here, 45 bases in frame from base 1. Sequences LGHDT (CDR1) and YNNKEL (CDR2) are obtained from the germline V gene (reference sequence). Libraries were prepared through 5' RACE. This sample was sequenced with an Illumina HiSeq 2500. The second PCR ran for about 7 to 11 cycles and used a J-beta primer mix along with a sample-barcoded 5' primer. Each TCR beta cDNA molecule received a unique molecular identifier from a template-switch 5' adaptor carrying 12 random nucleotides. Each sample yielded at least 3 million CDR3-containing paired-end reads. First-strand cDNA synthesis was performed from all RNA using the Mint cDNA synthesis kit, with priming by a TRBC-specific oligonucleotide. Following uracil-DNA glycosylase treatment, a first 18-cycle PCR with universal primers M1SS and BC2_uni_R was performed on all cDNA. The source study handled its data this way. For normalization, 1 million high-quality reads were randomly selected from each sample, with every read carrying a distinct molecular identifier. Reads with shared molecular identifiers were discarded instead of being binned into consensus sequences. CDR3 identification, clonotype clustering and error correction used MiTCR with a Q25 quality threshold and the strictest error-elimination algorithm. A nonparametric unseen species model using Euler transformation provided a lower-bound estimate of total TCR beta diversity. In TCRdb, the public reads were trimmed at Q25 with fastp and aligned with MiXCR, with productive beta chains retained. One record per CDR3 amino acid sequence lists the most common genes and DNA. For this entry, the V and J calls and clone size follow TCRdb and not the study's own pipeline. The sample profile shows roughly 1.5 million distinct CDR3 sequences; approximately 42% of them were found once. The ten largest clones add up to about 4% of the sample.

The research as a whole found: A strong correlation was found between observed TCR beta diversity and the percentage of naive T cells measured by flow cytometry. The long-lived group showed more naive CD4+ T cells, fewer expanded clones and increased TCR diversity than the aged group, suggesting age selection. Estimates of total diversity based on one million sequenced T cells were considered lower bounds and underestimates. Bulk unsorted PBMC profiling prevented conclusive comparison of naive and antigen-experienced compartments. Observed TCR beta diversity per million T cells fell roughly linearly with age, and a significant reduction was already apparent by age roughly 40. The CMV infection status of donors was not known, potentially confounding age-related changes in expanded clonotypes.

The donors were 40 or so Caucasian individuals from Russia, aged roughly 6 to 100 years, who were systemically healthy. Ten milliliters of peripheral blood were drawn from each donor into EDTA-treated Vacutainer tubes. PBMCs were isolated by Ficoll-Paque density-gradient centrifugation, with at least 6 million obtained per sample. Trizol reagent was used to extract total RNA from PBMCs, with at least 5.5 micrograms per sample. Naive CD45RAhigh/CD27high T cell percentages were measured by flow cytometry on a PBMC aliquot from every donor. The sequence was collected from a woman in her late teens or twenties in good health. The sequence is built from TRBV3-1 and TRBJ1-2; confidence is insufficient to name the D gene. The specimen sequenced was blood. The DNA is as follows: TGTGCCAGCAGCCAAACCGGGGAAGCTAACTATGGCTACACCTTC. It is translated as CASSQTGEANYGYTF.